This is a list of T cell receptor beta chains from one sample in a study of shared clonotypes between healthy human individuals. Assay: immunoSEQ multiplex PCR; the TCRdb copy retains only in-frame clones and omits some. This table holds 2 million to 2.5 million clones, 85% to 95% found once. Sequenced: naive CD8+ T cells sorted from blood. These TCRs come from a man aged 18 to 30 in good health. Each CDR3 is given with its conserved first and last residue. Each record gives: J gene, V gene, CDR3 protein.

J: TRBJ2-1
V: TRBV9
CDR3: CASSVVLGEYNEQFF

J: TRBJ1-1
V: TRBV28
CDR3: CASSLLGENTEAFF

J: TRBJ2-6
V: TRBV28
CDR3: CAVSGEGPGANVLTF

J: TRBJ2-1
V: TRBV7-9
CDR3: CASSPEPGLAGENEQFF

J: TRBJ1-2
V: TRBV27
CDR3: CASSLIGTGDYGYTF

J: TRBJ2-3
V: TRBV7-9
CDR3: CASSWDRSDTQYF

J: TRBJ2-1
V: TRBV7-6
CDR3: CASSPITSGAYNEQFF

J: TRBJ1-6
V: TRBV27
CDR3: CASSSRQGAEYRSPLHF

J: TRBJ1-1
V: TRBV2
CDR3: CASSDYREEAFF

J: TRBJ2-7
V: TRBV7-6
CDR3: CASSLASREGSYEQYF

J: TRBJ2-1
V: TRBV6-5
CDR3: CASSPLGYNEQFF

J: TRBJ2-3
V: TRBV10-2
CDR3: CASSGLRQGTDTQYF

J: TRBJ2-7
V: TRBV13
CDR3: CASSSTPEGAYEQYF

J: TRBJ2-1
V: TRBV19
CDR3: CASSPPMGNEQFF

J: TRBJ2-7
V: TRBV6-5
CDR3: CASSYSSGGYEQYF

J: TRBJ2-7
V: TRBV7-2
CDR3: CASSGWTSGIGYEQYF

J: TRBJ2-7
V: TRBV9
CDR3: CASSVGDRQPYEQYF

J: TRBJ2-5
V: TRBV5-1
CDR3: CASSFAGREGLWETQYF

J: TRBJ1-3
V: TRBV6-1
CDR3: CASSEAPGNSGNTIYF

J: TRBJ1-1
V: TRBV28
CDR3: CASSLTGLTQGYTEAFF

J: TRBJ2-7
V: TRBV12-5
CDR3: CASGLSGFPYEQYF

J: TRBJ2-7
V: TRBV6-1
CDR3: CASSEGSLYEQYF

J: TRBJ2-5
V: TRBV9
CDR3: CASSVATGRGNQETQYF

J: TRBJ2-2
V: TRBV30
CDR3: CAWSPGTANTGELFF

J: TRBJ2-7
V: TRBV29-1
CDR3: CSIGDSYEQYF

J: TRBJ2-3
V: TRBV7-4
CDR3: CASSPHWSTDTQYF

J: TRBJ1-1
V: TRBV20-1
CDR3: CSARNSEAFF

J: TRBJ2-6
V: TRBV27
CDR3: CASSWGSGANVLTF

J: TRBJ2-7
V: TRBV6-1
CDR3: CASSEAGSSYEQYF

J: TRBJ2-2
V: TRBV6-5
CDR3: CASSYGLVNTGELFF

J: TRBJ2-7
V: TRBV5-4
CDR3: CASSQIGQDSYEQYF

J: TRBJ1-2
V: TRBV27
CDR3: CASSPIGGDGYTF

J: TRBJ1-2
V: TRBV7-3
CDR3: CASSLTGDVAYTF

J: TRBJ1-5
V: TRBV27
CDR3: CASSNRESNQPQHF

J: TRBJ2-5
V: TRBV27
CDR3: CASSLSAGVVETQYF

J: TRBJ1-1
V: TRBV6-1
CDR3: CASSELGVMNTEAFF

J: TRBJ2-5
V: TRBV5-1
CDR3: CASRLWGQETQYF

J: TRBJ2-1
V: TRBV28
CDR3: CASRESWVDSPYNEQFF

J: TRBJ1-1
V: TRBV6-5
CDR3: CASSYNSLNTEAFF

J: TRBJ2-7
V: TRBV7-2
CDR3: CASSFRAYEQYF

J: TRBJ2-7
V: TRBV5-4
CDR3: CASSFTVSYEQYF

J: TRBJ2-7
V: TRBV4-1
CDR3: CASSQQGNYEQYF

J: TRBJ2-2
V: TRBV4-3
CDR3: CASSQGLGGQGATGELFF

J: TRBJ1-4
V: TRBV4-1
CDR3: CASSQGIRGEGELFF

J: TRBJ1-5
V: TRBV4-1
CDR3: CASSQEFRGLLPQHF

J: TRBJ2-3
V: TRBV27
CDR3: CASSYTSGTPTDTQYF

J: TRBJ2-7
V: TRBV29-1
CDR3: CSVEEVGAGPYEQYF

J: TRBJ1-2
V: TRBV2
CDR3: CASSDPQISNYGYTF

J: TRBJ1-5
V: TRBV6-5
CDR3: CASSSGQGAYQPQHF

J: TRBJ2-7
V: TRBV4-1
CDR3: CASSQGRQTYSYEQYF

J: TRBJ2-7
V: TRBV7-9
CDR3: CASSLESNIQAASGQYF